This TCR beta chain was found in a study of neurological immune-mediated disorders. Study-level information: Of the 34 patients who had multiple sclerosis, some 30 had the relapsing-remitting form and 3 had the secondary progressive form.

The unsorted libraries were prepared from 2 million PBMCs (stored at -80 C). This clonotype was found many times. The antigen remains unidentified. The CDR3 has 14 residues. Germline values: CDR1 ENHRY, CDR2 SYGVKD. The V end lost 8 bases, the J end lost 5 bases, and 18 bases lay between the germline ends. Study results and caveats: CDR3 amino acid sequences found in expanded clones were never shared across subjects, suggesting private repertoires in all groups.

A 10-nucleotide random UMI tagged transcripts in template-switch 5'RACE cDNA synthesis. TCRdb analysed the 5' RACE reads with MiXCR anew, one entry per CDR3 protein. The sample carries about 66,000 distinct CDR3 sequences, about 4.9% recorded once. Source material: PBMCs. This chain joins TRBV10-3 and TRBJ1-2; D may be TRBD1 (5 bases). This sequence was found in a man aged 25 to 45 with multiple sclerosis. CDR3 sequence reads: CAIADSRDGYGYTF. CDR3 nucleotides: TGTGCCATCGCAGATTCTAGGGACGGATATGGCTACACCTTC.